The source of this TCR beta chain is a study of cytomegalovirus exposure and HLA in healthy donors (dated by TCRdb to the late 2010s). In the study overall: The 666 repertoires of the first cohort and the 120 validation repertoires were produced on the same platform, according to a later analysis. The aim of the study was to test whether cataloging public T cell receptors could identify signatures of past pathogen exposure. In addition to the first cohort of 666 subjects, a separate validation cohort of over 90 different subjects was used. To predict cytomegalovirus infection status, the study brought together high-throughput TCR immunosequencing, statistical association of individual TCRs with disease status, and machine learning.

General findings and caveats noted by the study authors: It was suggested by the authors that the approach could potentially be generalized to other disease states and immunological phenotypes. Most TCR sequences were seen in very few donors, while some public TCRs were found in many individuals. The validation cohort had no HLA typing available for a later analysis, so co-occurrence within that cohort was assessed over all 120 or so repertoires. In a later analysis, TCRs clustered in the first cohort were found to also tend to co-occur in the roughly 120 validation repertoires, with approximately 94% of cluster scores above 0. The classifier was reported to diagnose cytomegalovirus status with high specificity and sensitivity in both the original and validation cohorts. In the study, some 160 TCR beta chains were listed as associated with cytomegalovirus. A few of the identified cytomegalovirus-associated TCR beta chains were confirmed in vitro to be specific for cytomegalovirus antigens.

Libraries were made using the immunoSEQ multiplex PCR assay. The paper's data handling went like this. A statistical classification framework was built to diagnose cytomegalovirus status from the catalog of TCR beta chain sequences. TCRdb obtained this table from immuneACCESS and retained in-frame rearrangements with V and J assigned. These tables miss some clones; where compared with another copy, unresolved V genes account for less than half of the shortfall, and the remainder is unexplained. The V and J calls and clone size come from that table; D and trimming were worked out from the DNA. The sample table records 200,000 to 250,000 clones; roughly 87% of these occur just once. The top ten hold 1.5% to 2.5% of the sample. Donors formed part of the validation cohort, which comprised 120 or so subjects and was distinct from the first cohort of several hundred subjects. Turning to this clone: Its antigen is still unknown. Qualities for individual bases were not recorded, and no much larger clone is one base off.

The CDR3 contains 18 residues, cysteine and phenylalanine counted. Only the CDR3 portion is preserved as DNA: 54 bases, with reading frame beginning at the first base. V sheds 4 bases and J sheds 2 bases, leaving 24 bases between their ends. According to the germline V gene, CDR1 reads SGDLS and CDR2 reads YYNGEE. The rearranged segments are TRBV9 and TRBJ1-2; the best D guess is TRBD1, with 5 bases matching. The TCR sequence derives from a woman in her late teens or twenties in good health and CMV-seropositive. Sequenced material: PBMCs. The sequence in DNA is TGTGCCAGCAGCTCCAAGGGTGGGGCCGTAACAACGAACTATGGCTACACCTTC. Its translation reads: CASSSKGGAVTTNYGYTF.